What follows is one TCR beta chain and its context. Antigen: not known. With baseline, cycle 4 day 1, and cycle 7 day 1 as timepoints, blood was sampled. Clones were sequenced by immunoSEQ multiplex PCR, and TCRdb holds only the in-frame ones, with some missing. There are tens of thousands of clones in the sample; approximately 87% occur only once, and about 1.9% lies in the top ten. This entry belongs to a study of OX40 agonist ivuxolimab in advanced cancers. Looking at the study overall: Patients were infused with ivuxolimab every 2 weeks at 0.01 to 10 mg/kg. Hepatocellular carcinoma, melanoma, renal cell or head and neck cancer affected the dose-escalation patients.

Study outcomes and limitations: Not determined was the antigen specificity of the expanded peripheral T cells.

The V gene end was trimmed by 4 bases and the J gene end by 3 bases; junction bases not matched to a gene: 8. From germline, CDR1 is SGHTA and CDR2 FQGTGA. The CDR3 contains 16 residues. The genes are TRBV7-3 and TRBJ2-3, with 9 bases matching TRBD1. Sequencing used CD4+ or CD8+ T cells sorted from blood, obtained in a trial of the OX40 agonist ivuxolimab. This receptor was identified in an adult with an advanced solid tumor such as melanoma, head and neck, liver or kidney cancer. Here the CDR3 reads CASSSTPGQGTDTQYF. The CDR3 nucleotides are TGTGCCAGCAGCTCCACTCCGGGACAGGGAACAGATACGCAGTATTTT.